This TCR beta chain emerged from a study of shared clonotypes between healthy human individuals. Study summary: The cohort comprised two women and a few men. Their ages spanned 18 to 49 years.

Per the study methods: ImmunoSEQ yielded junction-only sequences lacking quality scores, so filtering differed. Generated by immunoSEQ multiplex PCR, the TCRdb table keeps only in-frame clones and is missing some. The DNA gave D and trimming, while V, J and clone size come from that table. The sample includes around 600,000 clones, about 98% of them seen just once. CD8 cells classed as naive were CD45RO-negative and positively selected for CCR7, excluding terminally differentiated effector memory CD45RA+ cells. Those who donated, Caucasian adults without exception, all lived in Nashville, Tennessee. Study observations and caveats: Naive subsets generally exceeded memory subsets in estimated richness.

A remark on this clone: The antigen is unknown.

The V end was cut by 5 bases, the J end by 5 bases, with 10 bases between. The germline gives CDR1 LGHNA, CDR2 YNFKEQ. The CDR3 runs to 12 residues. Input material: naive CD8+ T cells sorted from blood. The TCR was taken from a man aged 25 to 45 in good health. The chain is built from TRBV4-2 and TRBJ2-7, with a tentative D call TRBD1 (5 bases). As DNA, the CDR3 is TGTGCCAGCAGCTTGCAGGGTGACGAGCAGTACTTC. As protein: CASSLQGDEQYF.